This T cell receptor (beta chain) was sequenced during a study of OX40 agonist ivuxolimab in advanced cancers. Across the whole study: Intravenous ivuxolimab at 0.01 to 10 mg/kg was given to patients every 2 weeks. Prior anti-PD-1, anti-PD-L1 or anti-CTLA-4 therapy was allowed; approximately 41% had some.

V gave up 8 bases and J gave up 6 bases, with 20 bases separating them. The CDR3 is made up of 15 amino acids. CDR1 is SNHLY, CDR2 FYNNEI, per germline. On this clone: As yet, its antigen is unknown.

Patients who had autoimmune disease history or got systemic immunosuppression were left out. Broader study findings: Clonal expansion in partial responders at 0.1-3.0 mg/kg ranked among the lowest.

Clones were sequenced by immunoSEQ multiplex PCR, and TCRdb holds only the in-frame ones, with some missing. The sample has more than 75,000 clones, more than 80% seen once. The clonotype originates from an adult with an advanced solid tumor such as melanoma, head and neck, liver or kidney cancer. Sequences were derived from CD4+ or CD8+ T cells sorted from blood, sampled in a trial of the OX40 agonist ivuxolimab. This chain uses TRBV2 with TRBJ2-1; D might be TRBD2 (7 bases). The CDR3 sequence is CASEGGGSGTNEQFF. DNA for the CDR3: TGTGCCAGCGAGGGGGGAGGGAGTGGGACCAATGAGCAGTTCTTC.